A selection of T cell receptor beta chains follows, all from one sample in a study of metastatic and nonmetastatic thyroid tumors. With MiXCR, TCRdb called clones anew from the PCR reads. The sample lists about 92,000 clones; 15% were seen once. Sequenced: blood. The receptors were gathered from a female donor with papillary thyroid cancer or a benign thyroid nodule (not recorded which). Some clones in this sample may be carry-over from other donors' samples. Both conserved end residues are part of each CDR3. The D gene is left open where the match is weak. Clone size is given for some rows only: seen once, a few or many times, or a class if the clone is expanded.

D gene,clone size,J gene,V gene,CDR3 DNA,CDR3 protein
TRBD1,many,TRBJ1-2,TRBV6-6,TGTGCCAGCAGTTACGAGGGGGCGCAGGATGGCTACACCTTC,CASSYEGAQDGYTF
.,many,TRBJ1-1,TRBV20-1,TGCAGTGGACCGGGCCCGAACACTGAAGCTTTCTTT,CSGPGPNTEAFF
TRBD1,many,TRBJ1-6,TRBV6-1,TGTGCCAGCAGTTCCCGAATCGCCGGGACAGGGGAATCACCCCTCCACTTT,CASSSRIAGTGESPLHF
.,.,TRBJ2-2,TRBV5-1,TGCGCCAGCAGCATACAGACAGCCGGGGAGCTGTTTTTT,CASSIQTAGELFF
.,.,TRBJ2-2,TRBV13,TGTGCCAGCAGCTTAAGAGCCGGGGAGCTGTTTTTT,CASSLRAGELFF
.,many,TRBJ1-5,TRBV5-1,TGCGCCAGCAGACCGACAGGTTATAGCAATCAGCCCCAGCATTTT,CASRPTGYSNQPQHF
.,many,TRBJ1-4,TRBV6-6,TGTGCCAGCAGTTACTCAGGGCGGGGGACTAATGAAAAACTGTTTTTT,CASSYSGRGTNEKLFF
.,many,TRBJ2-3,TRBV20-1,TGCAGTGCGGCTTCGGCGGGGCATAGCACAGATACGCAGTATTTT,CSAASAGHSTDTQYF
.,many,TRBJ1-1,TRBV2,TGTGCCAGCAGTGATGGTGGCACTGAAGCTTTCTTT,CASSDGGTEAFF
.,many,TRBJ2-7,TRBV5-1,TGCGCCAGCAGCGCAGCTCCGGGTTGGGGAACCTACGAGCAGTACTTC,CASSAAPGWGTYEQYF
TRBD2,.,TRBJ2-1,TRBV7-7,TGTGCTAGCAGCTCAACTAGCGTGTGGGCGAATGAGCAGTTCTTC,CASSSTSVWANEQFF
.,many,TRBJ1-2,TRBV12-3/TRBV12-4,TGTGCCAGCAGTTCAGAGGGGAACTATGGCTACACCTTC,CASSSEGNYGYTF
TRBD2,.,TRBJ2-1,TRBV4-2,TGTGCCAGCAGCCAAGATCGAGGTACTAGCGGGGGGGATGATCAGTTCTTC,CASSQDRGTSGGDDQFF
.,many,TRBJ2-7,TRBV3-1,TGTGCCAGCAGCCAAGATAGGGGAGGACTCTTAAGCTCCTACGAGCAGTACTTC,CASSQDRGGLLSSYEQYF
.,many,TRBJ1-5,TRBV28,TGTGCCAGCTTTACAGGGAGAGGTCAGCCCCAGCATTTT,CASFTGRGQPQHF
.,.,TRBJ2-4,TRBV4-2,TGTGCCAGCAGCCAAGAGCCCGGGACAAACATTCAGTACTTC,CASSQEPGTNIQYF
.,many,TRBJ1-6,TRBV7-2,TGTGCCAGCAGCTCTGCGAGTTCACCCCTCCACTTT,CASSSASSPLHF
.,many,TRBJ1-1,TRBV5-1,TGCGCCAGCAGCTCAAACAGGGAGTCGAGCACTGAAGCTTTCTTT,CASSSNRESSTEAFF
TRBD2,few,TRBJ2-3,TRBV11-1,TGTGCCAGCAGCTTAGTGAGTCTAGCGGGGACAGATACGCAGTATTTT,CASSLVSLAGTDTQYF
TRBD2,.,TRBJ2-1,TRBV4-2,TGTGCCAGCAGCCAAGATTCCGCTAGCGGGGGCAATGAGCAGTTCTTC,CASSQDSASGGNEQFF
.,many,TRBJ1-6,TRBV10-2,TGCGCCAGCAGTGAATCAGGACTCAGCACACCCCTCCACTTT,CASSESGLSTPLHF
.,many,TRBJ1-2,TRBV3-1,TGTGCCAGCAGCCAAGATCTCGTCGGATCTAACTATGGCTACACCTTC,CASSQDLVGSNYGYTF
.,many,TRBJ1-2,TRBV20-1,TGCAGTGCTGGGGACGGGAATAACTATGGCTACACCTTC,CSAGDGNNYGYTF
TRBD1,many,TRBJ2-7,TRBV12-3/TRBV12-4,TGTGCCAGCAGTTTAGTCCTGGACAGGGACCACGAGCAGTACTTC,CASSLVLDRDHEQYF
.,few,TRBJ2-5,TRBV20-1,TGCAGTGCTATCCGACTCTGGCAAGAGACCCAGTACTTC,CSAIRLWQETQYF
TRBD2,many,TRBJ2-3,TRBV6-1,TGTGCCAGCGGGAGTGCGGGGGGTCCAGATACGCAGTATTTT,CASGSAGGPDTQYF
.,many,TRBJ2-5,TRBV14,TGTGCCAGCAGCCAAGACGGGCGAATATGGCAAGAGACCCAGTACTTC,CASSQDGRIWQETQYF
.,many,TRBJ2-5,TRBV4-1,TGCGCCAGCAGCTCACCGGGGACGGAGGAGACCCAGTACTTC,CASSSPGTEETQYF
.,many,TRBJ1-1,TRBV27,TGTGCCAGCAGTCTGGGGGAGAACACTGAAGCTTTCTTT,CASSLGENTEAFF
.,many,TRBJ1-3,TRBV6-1,TGTGCCAGCAGTGAAAGGACCTTGGGTGGAAACACCATATATTTT,CASSERTLGGNTIYF
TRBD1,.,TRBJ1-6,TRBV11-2,TGTGCCAGCAGCTTCCAGGGGGTCGGTCGCATCTGTAATTCACCCCTCCACTTT,CASSFQGVGRICNSPLHF
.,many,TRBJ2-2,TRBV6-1,TGTGCCAGCAGTTCAGACAGGACCGGGGAGCTGTTTTTT,CASSSDRTGELFF
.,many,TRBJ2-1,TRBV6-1,TGTGCCAGCAGTCTACAGGGATTCTCCTACAATGAGCAGTTCTTC,CASSLQGFSYNEQFF
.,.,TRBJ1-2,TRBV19,TGTGCCAGTACCCCATCGGCAGTAAGGTGCTACACCTTC,CASTPSAVRCYTF
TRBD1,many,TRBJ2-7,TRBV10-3,TGTGCCATCGGGGACAGCTACGAGCAGTACTTC,CAIGDSYEQYF
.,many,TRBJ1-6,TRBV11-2,TGTGCCAGCAGCTTAGATCGATCGACGCTCTATTCACCCCTCCACTTT,CASSLDRSTLYSPLHF
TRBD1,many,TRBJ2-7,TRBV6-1,TGTGCCAGCAGTTCGGACAGGTCCTTCTACGAGCAGTACTTC,CASSSDRSFYEQYF
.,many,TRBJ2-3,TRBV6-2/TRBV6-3,TGTGCCAGCAGTTACCCGGGGAAAAAGGGTAGAGGGGGCACAGATACGCAGTATTTT,CASSYPGKKGRGGTDTQYF
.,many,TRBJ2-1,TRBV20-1,TGCAGTGCCCTCGCCTACAATGAGCAGTTCTTC,CSALAYNEQFF
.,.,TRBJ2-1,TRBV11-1,TGTGCCAGCTCACAAATGGACGGGAGTTTCAACAATGAGCAGTTCTTC,CASSQMDGSFNNEQFF
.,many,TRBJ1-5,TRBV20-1,TGCAGTGCTAGGGGGCCGGGTCAGCCCCAGCATTTT,CSARGPGQPQHF
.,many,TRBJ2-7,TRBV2,TGTGCCAGCAGTGTTGGGGCTTCCTACGAGCAGTACTTC,CASSVGASYEQYF
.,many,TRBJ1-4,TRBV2,TGTGCCAGCAGTGAGGGAAGCGGGACGACAAATGAAAAACTGTTTTTT,CASSEGSGTTNEKLFF
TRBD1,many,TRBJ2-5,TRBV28,TGTGCCAGCAGGACAGGGGAGACCCAGTACTTC,CASRTGETQYF
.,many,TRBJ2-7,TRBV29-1,TGCAGCGTTGAAGGGACAGACTACGAGCAGTACTTC,CSVEGTDYEQYF
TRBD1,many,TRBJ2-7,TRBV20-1,TGCAGTGCGAGGGACAGGAGATCCTACGAGCAGTACTTC,CSARDRRSYEQYF
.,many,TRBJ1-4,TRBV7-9,TGTGCCAGCAGCTTACGAGAGGGATCCTTTGAAAAACTGTTTTTT,CASSLREGSFEKLFF
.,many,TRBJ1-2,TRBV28,TGTGCCAGCACGGAAAGGGGTGCTAACTATGGCTACACCTTC,CASTERGANYGYTF
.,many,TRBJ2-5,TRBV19,TGTGCCAGTAGTATCTCCCCCAGCGAGGAGACCCAGTACTTC,CASSISPSEETQYF
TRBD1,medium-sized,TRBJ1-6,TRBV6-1,TGTGCCAGCAGACTCAGTGGGACAGGGACTTCACCCCTCCACTTT,CASRLSGTGTSPLHF
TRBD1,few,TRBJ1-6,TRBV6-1,TGTGCCAGCAGGGACAGGGTGTCTTCACCCCTCCACTTT,CASRDRVSSPLHF
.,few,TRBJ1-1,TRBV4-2,TGTGCCAGCAGCCAAGATCTTAACACTGAAGCTTTCTTT,CASSQDLNTEAFF
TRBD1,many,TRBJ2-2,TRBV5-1,TGCGCCAGCAGCTTGAGGACAGGGTCCGGGGAGCTGTTTTTT,CASSLRTGSGELFF